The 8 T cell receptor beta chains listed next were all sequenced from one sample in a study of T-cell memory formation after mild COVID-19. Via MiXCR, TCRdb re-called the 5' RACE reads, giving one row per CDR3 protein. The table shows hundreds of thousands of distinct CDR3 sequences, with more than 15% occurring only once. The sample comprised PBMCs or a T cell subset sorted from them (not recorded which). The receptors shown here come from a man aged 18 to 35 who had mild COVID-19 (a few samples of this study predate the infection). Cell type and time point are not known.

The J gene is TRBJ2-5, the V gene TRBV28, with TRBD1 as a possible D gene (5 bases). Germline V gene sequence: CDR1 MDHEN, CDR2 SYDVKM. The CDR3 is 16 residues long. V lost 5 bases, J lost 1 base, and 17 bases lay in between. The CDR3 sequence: CASSTLQGGVQETQYF. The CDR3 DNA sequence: TGTGCCAGCAGTACGTTGCAGGGTGGGGTCCAAGAGACCCAGTACTTC.

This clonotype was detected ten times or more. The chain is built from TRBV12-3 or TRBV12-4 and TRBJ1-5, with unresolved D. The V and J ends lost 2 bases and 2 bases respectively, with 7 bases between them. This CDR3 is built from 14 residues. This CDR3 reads CASSLMDRNQPQHF. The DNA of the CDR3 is TGTGCCAGCAGTTTAATGGATCGCAATCAGCCCCAGCATTTT.

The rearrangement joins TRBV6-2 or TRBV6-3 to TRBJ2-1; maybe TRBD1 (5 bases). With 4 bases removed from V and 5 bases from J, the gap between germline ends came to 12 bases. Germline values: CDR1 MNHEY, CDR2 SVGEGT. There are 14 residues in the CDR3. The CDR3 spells CASSSQGPDNEQFF. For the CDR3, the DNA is TGTGCCAGCAGTTCCCAGGGTCCCGACAATGAGCAGTTCTTC.

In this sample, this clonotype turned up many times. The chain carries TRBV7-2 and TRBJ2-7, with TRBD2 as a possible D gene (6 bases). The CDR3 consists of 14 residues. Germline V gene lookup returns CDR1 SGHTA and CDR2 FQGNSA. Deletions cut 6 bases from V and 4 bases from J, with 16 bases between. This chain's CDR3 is CASSRSGGWYEQYF. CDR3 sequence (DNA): TGTGCCAGCAGTCGGTCCGGGGGATGGTACGAGCAGTACTTC.

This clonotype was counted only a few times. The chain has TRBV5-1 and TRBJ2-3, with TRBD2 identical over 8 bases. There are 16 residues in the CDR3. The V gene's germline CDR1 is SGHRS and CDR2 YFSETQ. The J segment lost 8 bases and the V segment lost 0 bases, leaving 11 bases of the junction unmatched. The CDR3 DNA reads TGCGCCAGCAGCTTGGTTGCTAGCGGGTTGACGAGTACGCAGTATTTT. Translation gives CASSLVASGLTSTQYF.

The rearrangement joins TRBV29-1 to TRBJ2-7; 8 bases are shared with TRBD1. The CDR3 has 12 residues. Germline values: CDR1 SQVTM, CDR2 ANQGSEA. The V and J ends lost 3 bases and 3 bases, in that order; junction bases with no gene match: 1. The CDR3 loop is CSVDGQGYEQYF. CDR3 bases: TGCAGCGTTGACGGACAGGGCTACGAGCAGTACTTC.

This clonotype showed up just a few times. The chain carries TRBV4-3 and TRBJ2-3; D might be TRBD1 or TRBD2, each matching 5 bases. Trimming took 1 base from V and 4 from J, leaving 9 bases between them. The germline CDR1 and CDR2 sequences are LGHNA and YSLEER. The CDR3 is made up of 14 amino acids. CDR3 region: CASSQGRDPDTQYF. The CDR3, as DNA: TGCGCCAGCAGCCAAGGCCGGGACCCAGATACGCAGTATTTT.

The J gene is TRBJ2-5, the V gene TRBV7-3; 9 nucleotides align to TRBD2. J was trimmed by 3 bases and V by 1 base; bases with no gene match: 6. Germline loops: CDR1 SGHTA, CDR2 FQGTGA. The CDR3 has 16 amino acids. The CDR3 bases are TGTGCCAGCAGCTTAAGCGGGGGGGCCGAAAAAGAGACCCAGTACTTC. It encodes CASSLSGGAEKETQYF.